These T cell receptor beta chains were read from a single sample in a study of blood T cells in healthy people across ages. TCRdb recomputed calls from the 5' RACE reads with MiXCR, one row per CDR3 protein. Here the sample spans roughly 640,000 distinct CDR3 sequences, around 31% being singletons. The sequenced material came from blood. These receptors were obtained from a woman aged 80 or older in good health. Both conserved end residues are part of each CDR3.

cdr3_aa: CASTTVGVATEAFF
j_call: TRBJ1-1
v_call: TRBV19

cdr3_aa: CASSEDRGMEAQYF
j_call: TRBJ2-5
v_call: TRBV28

cdr3_aa: CASSLLGERNSPLHF
j_call: TRBJ1-6
v_call: TRBV27

cdr3_aa: CASSSGTISYEQYF
j_call: TRBJ2-7
v_call: TRBV7-2

cdr3_aa: CASSLAKGPAYEQYF
j_call: TRBJ2-7
v_call: TRBV7-6

cdr3_aa: CSARASGVSTDTQYF
j_call: TRBJ2-3
v_call: TRBV20-1

cdr3_aa: CASSKALSFLTGRNQPQHF
j_call: TRBJ1-5
v_call: TRBV21-1

cdr3_aa: CASSAQDSPGVYEQYF
j_call: TRBJ2-7
v_call: TRBV27

cdr3_aa: CASSLGDSNYGYTF
j_call: TRBJ1-2
v_call: TRBV5-6

cdr3_aa: CASSNPGTSGSYEQYF
j_call: TRBJ2-7
v_call: TRBV27

cdr3_aa: CASSPRHLDATNEKLFF
j_call: TRBJ1-4
v_call: TRBV18

cdr3_aa: CASSPRRAGGKSSCNEQYF
j_call: TRBJ2-7
v_call: TRBV4-2

cdr3_aa: CASSITGVGYGYTF
j_call: TRBJ1-2
v_call: TRBV27

cdr3_aa: CASSAPVGETQYF
j_call: TRBJ2-5
v_call: TRBV5-1

cdr3_aa: CASSQTGGPYNEQYF
j_call: TRBJ2-7
v_call: TRBV9

cdr3_aa: CASTRSAASTDTQYF
j_call: TRBJ2-3
v_call: TRBV3-1

cdr3_aa: CATLRGGAEAFF
j_call: TRBJ1-1
v_call: TRBV2

cdr3_aa: CSASLHSGGRQTQYF
j_call: TRBJ2-5
v_call: TRBV20-1

cdr3_aa: CVSSFAPPGGGQETQYF
j_call: TRBJ2-5
v_call: TRBV7-6

cdr3_aa: CASSQELGLAGGLNEQFF
j_call: TRBJ2-1
v_call: TRBV14

cdr3_aa: CAWSVSTTDEKLFF
j_call: TRBJ1-4
v_call: TRBV30

cdr3_aa: CASNPRPGDTEAFF
j_call: TRBJ1-1
v_call: TRBV7-2

cdr3_aa: CASSLVVATNEKLFF
j_call: TRBJ1-4
v_call: TRBV7-2

cdr3_aa: CSVPGLVMGEQYF
j_call: TRBJ2-7
v_call: TRBV20-1

cdr3_aa: CASSQGDKFYGYTF
j_call: TRBJ1-2
v_call: TRBV14

cdr3_aa: CASGPTVNYGYTF
j_call: TRBJ1-2
v_call: TRBV12-5

cdr3_aa: CSARTAGGETQYF
j_call: NA
v_call: TRBV20-1

cdr3_aa: CATSGLAGEADTQYF
j_call: TRBJ2-3
v_call: TRBV12-3/TRBV12-4

cdr3_aa: CASSNKRGGYNEQYF
j_call: TRBJ2-7
v_call: TRBV6-2/TRBV6-3

cdr3_aa: CASSVVTDSGTENSNQPQHF
j_call: TRBJ1-5
v_call: TRBV9

cdr3_aa: CASSMDETQYF
j_call: TRBJ2-5
v_call: TRBV18

cdr3_aa: CASSLGAGLVLNEQFF
j_call: TRBJ2-1
v_call: TRBV5-5

cdr3_aa: CSALLGTRQNEQYF
j_call: TRBJ2-5
v_call: TRBV20-1

cdr3_aa: CSASNPGSAYEQYF
j_call: TRBJ2-7
v_call: TRBV20-1